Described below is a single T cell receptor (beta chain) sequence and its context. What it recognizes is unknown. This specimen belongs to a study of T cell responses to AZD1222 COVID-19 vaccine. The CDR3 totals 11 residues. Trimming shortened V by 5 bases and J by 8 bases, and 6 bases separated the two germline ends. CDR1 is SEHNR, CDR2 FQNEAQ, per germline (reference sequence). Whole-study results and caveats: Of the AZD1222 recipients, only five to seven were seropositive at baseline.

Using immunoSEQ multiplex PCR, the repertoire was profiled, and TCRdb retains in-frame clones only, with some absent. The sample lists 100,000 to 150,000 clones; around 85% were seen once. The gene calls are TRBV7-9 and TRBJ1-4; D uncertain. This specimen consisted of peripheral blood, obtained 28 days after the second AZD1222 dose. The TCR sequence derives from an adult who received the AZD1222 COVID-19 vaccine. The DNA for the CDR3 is TGTGCCAGCAGCCCATACGAAAAACTGTTTTTT. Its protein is CASSPYEKLFF.